The clone carrying this T cell receptor (beta chain) was detected only a few times. What it binds is not known. At one end, the junction sequence differs from germline, possibly due to a read error. Researchers took RNA transcripts and amplified the TCR beta CDR3 regions from them. First-round RT-PCR of the TCR CDR3 relied on the HTBI primer set. From the multiplex PCR reads, TCRdb called clonotypes with MiXCR, one entry per CDR3 protein. The table lists 250,000 to 300,000 distinct CDR3 sequences, approximately 12% of them singletons, with approximately 7.8% in the top ten. Those patients with uncontrolled infection, other autoimmune disease, pregnancy or lactation were excluded. Drawn at first hyperthyroidism diagnosis, the blood sample preceded any ophthalmopathy symptoms. This entry is derived from a study of T cells in Graves' hyperthyroidism and ophthalmopathy. Study-wide context: Before any treatment, at initial diagnosis, peripheral blood was collected.

Study results and caveats: Most clonotypes that expanded in the thyroid above 0.001 also showed up in blood.

Germline V gene lookup returns CDR1 LNHDA and CDR2 SQIVND (reference sequence). The CDR3 runs to 12 residues. The chain combines TRBV19 with TRBJ2-1; D not resolved. Sequencing used blood. This TCR derives from a woman aged 25 to 45 with Graves' hyperthyroidism that later progressed to Graves' ophthalmopathy. DNA for the CDR3: TGTGCCAGTATAAACGCCTACAGTGAGCAGTTCTTC. Encoded protein: CASINAYSEQFF.